Here is one TCR beta chain with its context. It has no known antigen specificity. Qualities for individual bases were not recorded, and no much larger clone is one base off. This entry comes from a study of siplizumab effects on memory and regulatory T cells (dated by TCRdb to the late 2010s). With regard to the full study: The study examined how the anti-CD2 antibody siplizumab affects alloreactive T-cell subsets in allogeneic mixed lymphocyte reactions built from human PBMCs.

Sorted unstimulated T cells, along with proliferating T cells recovered from mixed lymphocyte reactions, underwent TCRbeta CDR3 sequencing. Fresh whole blood from approximately 9 HLA-typed healthy donors was used to isolate PBMCs. Unstimulated CD4+ non-regulatory T cells were FACS-sorted to map the origin of alloreactive clones. Library preparation employed the immunoSEQ multiplex PCR assay. Around 92,000 TCR templates per sample were assayed by the deep sequencing platform. Genomic DNA extracted from sorted T cells was the material used for TCRbeta CDR3 sequencing. The authors' pipeline ran thus. Clonal analysis of TCRbeta CDR3 data was done in the R programming language. Unstimulated samples were compared with post-reaction CFSE-low samples to define alloreactive CD4+ and CD8+ clones. By matching sequences to the repertoires of sorted unstimulated Treg and non-Treg cells, each alloreactive CD4+ clone was assigned a regulatory or non-regulatory origin. TCRdb took this table from immuneACCESS and kept in-frame rearrangements with V and J called. Such tables lack part of the clones; where checked against another copy, unresolved V genes explain under half of the gap, and the rest is unexplained. D and trimming were read from the DNA, whereas the V and J calls and clone size are those reported in that table. The sample includes tens of thousands of clones, with 94% observed a single time. Roughly 0.29% of the sample comes from the top ten.

The paper's findings and limits, for the study overall: The cumulative frequency of alloreactive sequences that could be traced back to unstimulated CD4+ memory T cells was significantly reduced by siplizumab. Among mappable alloreactive CD4+ clones, the Treg-derived fraction averaged around 63% with siplizumab versus around 25% in control reactions. Whether proliferating Tregs from siplizumab cultures were suppressive was not functionally confirmed. Greater diversity appeared to be present in unstimulated naive T cells than in memory T cells, and a substantial contribution to the alloresponse seemed to be made by naive cells. Roughly 80-95% of proliferating CD4+ or CD8+ clones could not be assigned a naive or memory phenotype. Because sequences below about 10^-5 frequency were poorly captured, only a minor fraction of alloreactive clones could be mapped to unstimulated subsets.

The sample taken for sequencing was non-Treg CD4+ T cells sorted from blood. The sample's cell subset or site label, decoded: FACS-sorted unstimulated CD4+ non-regulatory T cells. The clonotype comes from a human donor in good health.

The CDR3 has the sequence CASSQGIAGGTETQYF. The nucleotide sequence reads as follows: TGTGCCAGCAGCCAGGGTATAGCGGGAGGGACAGAGACCCAGTACTTC. The chain was built from TRBV4-2 and TRBJ2-5; TRBD2 aligns with 11 central bases. The CDR3 goes from the cysteine to the phenylalanine over 16 residues. The kept DNA is CDR3 alone, 48 bases in frame from the first base. From the germline V gene, CDR1 is LGHNA and CDR2 is YNFKEQ. After removal of 3 bases from V and 4 bases from J, the junction retains 7 bases not matched to a gene.